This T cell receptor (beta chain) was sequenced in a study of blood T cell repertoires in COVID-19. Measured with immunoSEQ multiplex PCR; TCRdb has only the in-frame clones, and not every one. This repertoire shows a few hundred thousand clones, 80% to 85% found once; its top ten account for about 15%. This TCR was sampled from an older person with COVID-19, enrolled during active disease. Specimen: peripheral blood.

CDR3 residues: CSVLGAGDEKLFF. CDR3 in DNA: TGCAGCGTTTTGGGGGCGGGGGATGAAAAACTGTTTTTT. This rearrangement joins TRBV29-1 to TRBJ1-4; maybe TRBD1 (6 bases). This CDR3 spans 13 amino acids. From germline, CDR1 is SQVTM and CDR2 ANQGSEA. Trimming pared 5 bases from V and 6 bases from J, leaving 13 bases between.